Following are 17 T cell receptor beta chains from one sample sequenced in a study of blood T cell repertoires in COVID-19. The repertoire was sequenced with immunoSEQ multiplex PCR; TCRdb's copy has only in-frame clones and lacks some. The sample carries some 250,000 clones, roughly nine tenths recorded once. The sequencing sample was made of peripheral blood. These receptors all come from a man aged 55 to 70 with acute or convalescent COVID-19.

The chain recombines TRBV11-3 with TRBJ2-7, with D possibly being TRBD2 (6 bases). In germline, CDR1 is SGHNT, CDR2 YENEEA. CDR3 length: 13 amino acids. Between the trimmed V and J ends, which lost 4 bases and 7 bases, there was a span of 14 bases. The CDR3 nucleotides read TGTGCCAGCAGCTCTGGGACTGGCACGGAGCAGTACTTC. It specifies CASSSGTGTEQYF.

The chain couples TRBV6-5 to TRBJ1-4, with 7 positions matching TRBD1. The J segment lost 2 bases and the V segment lost 6 bases, leaving 6 bases of the junction unmatched. Germline assignment: CDR1 MNHEY and CDR2 SVGAGI. The CDR3 runs 15 residues. CDR3 sequence reads: CASRRDRATNEKLFF. The DNA for the CDR3 is TGTGCCAGCAGACGCGACAGGGCGACTAATGAAAAACTGTTTTTT.

This clone was counted once. The chain is built from TRBV7-2 and TRBJ2-7, with 13 bases fitting TRBD2. CDR3 length: 18 residues. Germline V gene sequence: CDR1 SGHTA, CDR2 FQGNSA. The V segment lost 5 bases and the J segment 2 bases; nucleotides outside the gene matches: 12. The CDR3 bases are TGTGCCAGCAGCGCCGGACTAGCGGGAGTCCAGGTAGCCTACGAGCAGTACTTC. Translated: CASSAGLAGVQVAYEQYF.

This clone was seen only once. The J gene is TRBJ1-1, the V gene TRBV6-5; 7 positions agree with TRBD1. Trimming took 10 bases from V and 4 from J; bases not matched to a gene: 6. The CDR3 consists of 12 residues. Germline lookup yields CDR1 MNHEY and CDR2 SVGAGI. CDR3 DNA: TGTGCCACCATGCAGGGGGGCACTGAAGCTTTCTTT. It yields the protein CATMQGGTEAFF.

The chain carries TRBV5-4 and TRBJ2-1; 7 nucleotides agree with TRBD1. The germline V gene has CDR1 SGHNT and CDR2 YYREEE (reference sequence). Germline trimming cut 0 bases from V and 1 base from J; bases unmatched to any gene: 7. CDR3 length equals 17 residues. The CDR3 reads CASSLGSGRGSYNEQFF. The CDR3 DNA reads as TGTGCCAGCAGCTTGGGTTCCGGCAGGGGGTCCTACAATGAGCAGTTCTTC.

The chain uses TRBV30 and TRBJ2-5, with D possibly matching TRBD2 (5 bases). There are 13 residues in the CDR3. Deletions cut 0 bases from V and 5 bases from J, with 10 bases between. The germline V gene has CDR1 GTSNPN and CDR2 SVGIG (reference sequence). The CDR3 DNA reads TGTGCCTGGAGTGTACTTGACTACGAGACCCAGTACTTC. Its protein product is CAWSVLDYETQYF. The variable domain in full, with the rest retrieved from reference TRBV30 and TRBJ2-5, is SQTIHQWPATLVQPVGSPLSLECTVEGTSNPNLYWYRQAAGRGLQLLFYSVGIGQISSEVPQNLSASRPQDRQFILSSKKLLLSDSGFYLCAWSVLDYETQYFGPGTRLLVL.

There are a few counts of this clone. The rearrangement uses TRBV6-6 and TRBJ2-7, with D tentatively TRBD1 (6 bases). The CDR3 has 15 residues. The germline V gene encodes CDR1 MNHNY and CDR2 SVGAGI (reference sequence). V gave up 2 bases and J gave up 3 bases, with 14 bases separating them. The CDR3 region is CASSYPGQGIYEQYF. CDR3 nucleotides: TGTGCCAGCAGTTACCCGGGACAAGGAATCTACGAGCAGTACTTC.

This chain links TRBV5-1 with TRBJ1-2; no definite D call. V gave up 4 bases and J gave up 7 bases, with 20 bases separating them. The V gene's germline CDR1 is SGHRS and CDR2 YFSETQ. This CDR3 comprises 15 residues. The CDR3 region has the DNA TGCGCCAGCAGCACTGGAAGAGAGGTACTATCTGGCTACACCTTC. Protein: CASSTGREVLSGYTF.

The chain links TRBV5-1 to TRBJ2-1; TRBD2 matches 10 bases. Germline V lookup: CDR1 SGHRS, CDR2 YFSETQ. CDR3 length equals 18 residues. Trimming removed 0 bases from V and 0 bases from J; junction bases left unmatched: 6. The CDR3, as DNA: TGCGCCAGCAGCTTGGAGGCTAGCGGGAGCCTCTCCTACAATGAGCAGTTCTTC. Translating it yields CASSLEASGSLSYNEQFF.

The CDR3 region is CASSTPGTSASSYNEQFF. CDR3 bases: TGTGCCAGCAGTACCCCCGGGACTAGCGCGAGCTCCTACAATGAGCAGTTCTTC. The rearrangement joins TRBV6-2 or TRBV6-3 to TRBJ2-1; 10 bases line up with TRBD2. The CDR3 totals 18 residues. J lost 0 bases, V lost 5 bases, and 10 bases had no gene match. Germline V lookup: CDR1 MNHEY, CDR2 SVGEGT.

This chain connects TRBV19 to TRBJ2-7; 14 bases map to TRBD2. Looked up from germline, CDR1 is LNHDA and CDR2 is SQIVND (reference sequence). Trimming cost V 5 bases and J 6 bases; bases outside gene matches: 12. The CDR3 is 17 residues long. In DNA, the CDR3 is TGTGCCAGTAGTGCGGGGACTAGCGGGAGTGGGCCTCTCGAGCAGTACTTC. This codes for CASSAGTSGSGPLEQYF.

CDR3 sequence (DNA): TGTGCCAGCAGCGCCGTTGAGCCGGGACTCGGGTACACCGGGGAGCTGTTTTTT. Translating gives CASSAVEPGLGYTGELFF. The chain has TRBV9 and TRBJ2-2, with D maybe TRBD2 (6 bases). The CDR3 is 18 residues long. V was shortened by 3 bases and J by 3 bases, with 21 bases between the two germline ends. Germline-derived CDR1 and CDR2 are SGDLS and YYNGEE.

CDR3 DNA: TGTGCCAGCAGCCAAGAAAACAGGGGAGCCCAGCCCCAGCATTTT. This translates into CASSQENRGAQPQHF. V is TRBV4-2 and J is TRBJ1-5, with 7 bases identical to TRBD1. The CDR3 sequence is 15 residues long. Germline trimming cut 0 bases from V and 7 bases from J; bases unmatched to any gene: 6. Germline loops: CDR1 LGHNA, CDR2 YNFKEQ.

The chain recombines TRBV29-1 with TRBJ1-1; a possible D gene is TRBD1 (6 bases). Deletions cut 5 bases from V and 2 bases from J, with 15 bases between. The V gene's germline CDR1 is SQVTM and CDR2 ANQGSEA. The CDR3 covers 14 residues. The CDR3 protein is CSVWSSGANTEAFF. CDR3 bases: TGCAGCGTTTGGTCGTCAGGGGCAAACACTGAAGCTTTCTTT.

The DNA for the CDR3 is TGCGCCAGCAGTGGCCGACACTCCTACAATGAGCAGTTCTTC. This translates into CASSGRHSYNEQFF. The chain joins TRBV10-1 to TRBJ2-1; D call uncertain. Trimming shortened V by 4 bases and J by 0 bases, and 7 bases separated the two germline ends. The germline V gene encodes CDR1 WNHNN and CDR2 SYGVQD (reference sequence). CDR3 length: 14 amino acids.

This sequence joins TRBV19 and TRBJ1-5, with D possibly being TRBD1 (6 bases). The CDR3 totals 15 residues. The ends were cut back, 7 bases at V and 2 bases at J, with 15 bases in the middle. Germline CDR1 reads LNHDA; CDR2 reads SQIVND (reference sequence). CDR3 nucleotides: TGTGCCAGTAATTTTGGTGCAGGGGGCAATCAGCCCCAGCATTTT. It translates to CASNFGAGGNQPQHF.

This clone was detected once. The chain combines TRBV4-3 with TRBJ2-7; 8 bases are a match to TRBD1. CDR1 is LGHNA and CDR2 is YSLEER in the germline V gene. The length of the CDR3 is 14 residues. The trim removed 4 bases at V and 0 bases at J, leaving 2 bases unmatched. The CDR3 nucleotides read TGCGCCAGCAGCCTTGGGACAGGCTCCTACGAGCAGTACTTC. Translating gives CASSLGTGSYEQYF.